This T cell receptor beta chain was captured in a study of T cell clones after liver transplantation. Study context: Samples came from ITN030ST, which attempted immunosuppression withdrawal within 2 years of liver transplantation. TCRbeta sequencing after a pre-transplant mixed lymphocyte reaction identified graft-donor-reactive clones, later tracked in post-transplant blood.

CDR3 size: 11 residues. The germline CDR1 and CDR2 sequences are DFQATT and SNEGSKA (reference sequence). The J segment lost 9 bases and the V segment lost 5 bases, leaving 2 bases of the junction unmatched. Measured with immunoSEQ multiplex PCR; TCRdb has only the in-frame clones, and not every one. Of roughly 60,000 clones in the sample, approximately 70% were seen once. The source was CD4+ T cells from blood, collected at the roughly 16-month timepoint. The V call is TRBV20-1, the J call TRBJ2-2; TRBD1 aligns across 8 bases. This clonotype originated in a human patient who received a liver transplant. Some T cells may possibly be graft donor cells. In DNA form, the CDR3 reads TGCAGTGCTGGACAGGGAAGGGAGCTGTTTTTT. This encodes CSAGQGRELFF.